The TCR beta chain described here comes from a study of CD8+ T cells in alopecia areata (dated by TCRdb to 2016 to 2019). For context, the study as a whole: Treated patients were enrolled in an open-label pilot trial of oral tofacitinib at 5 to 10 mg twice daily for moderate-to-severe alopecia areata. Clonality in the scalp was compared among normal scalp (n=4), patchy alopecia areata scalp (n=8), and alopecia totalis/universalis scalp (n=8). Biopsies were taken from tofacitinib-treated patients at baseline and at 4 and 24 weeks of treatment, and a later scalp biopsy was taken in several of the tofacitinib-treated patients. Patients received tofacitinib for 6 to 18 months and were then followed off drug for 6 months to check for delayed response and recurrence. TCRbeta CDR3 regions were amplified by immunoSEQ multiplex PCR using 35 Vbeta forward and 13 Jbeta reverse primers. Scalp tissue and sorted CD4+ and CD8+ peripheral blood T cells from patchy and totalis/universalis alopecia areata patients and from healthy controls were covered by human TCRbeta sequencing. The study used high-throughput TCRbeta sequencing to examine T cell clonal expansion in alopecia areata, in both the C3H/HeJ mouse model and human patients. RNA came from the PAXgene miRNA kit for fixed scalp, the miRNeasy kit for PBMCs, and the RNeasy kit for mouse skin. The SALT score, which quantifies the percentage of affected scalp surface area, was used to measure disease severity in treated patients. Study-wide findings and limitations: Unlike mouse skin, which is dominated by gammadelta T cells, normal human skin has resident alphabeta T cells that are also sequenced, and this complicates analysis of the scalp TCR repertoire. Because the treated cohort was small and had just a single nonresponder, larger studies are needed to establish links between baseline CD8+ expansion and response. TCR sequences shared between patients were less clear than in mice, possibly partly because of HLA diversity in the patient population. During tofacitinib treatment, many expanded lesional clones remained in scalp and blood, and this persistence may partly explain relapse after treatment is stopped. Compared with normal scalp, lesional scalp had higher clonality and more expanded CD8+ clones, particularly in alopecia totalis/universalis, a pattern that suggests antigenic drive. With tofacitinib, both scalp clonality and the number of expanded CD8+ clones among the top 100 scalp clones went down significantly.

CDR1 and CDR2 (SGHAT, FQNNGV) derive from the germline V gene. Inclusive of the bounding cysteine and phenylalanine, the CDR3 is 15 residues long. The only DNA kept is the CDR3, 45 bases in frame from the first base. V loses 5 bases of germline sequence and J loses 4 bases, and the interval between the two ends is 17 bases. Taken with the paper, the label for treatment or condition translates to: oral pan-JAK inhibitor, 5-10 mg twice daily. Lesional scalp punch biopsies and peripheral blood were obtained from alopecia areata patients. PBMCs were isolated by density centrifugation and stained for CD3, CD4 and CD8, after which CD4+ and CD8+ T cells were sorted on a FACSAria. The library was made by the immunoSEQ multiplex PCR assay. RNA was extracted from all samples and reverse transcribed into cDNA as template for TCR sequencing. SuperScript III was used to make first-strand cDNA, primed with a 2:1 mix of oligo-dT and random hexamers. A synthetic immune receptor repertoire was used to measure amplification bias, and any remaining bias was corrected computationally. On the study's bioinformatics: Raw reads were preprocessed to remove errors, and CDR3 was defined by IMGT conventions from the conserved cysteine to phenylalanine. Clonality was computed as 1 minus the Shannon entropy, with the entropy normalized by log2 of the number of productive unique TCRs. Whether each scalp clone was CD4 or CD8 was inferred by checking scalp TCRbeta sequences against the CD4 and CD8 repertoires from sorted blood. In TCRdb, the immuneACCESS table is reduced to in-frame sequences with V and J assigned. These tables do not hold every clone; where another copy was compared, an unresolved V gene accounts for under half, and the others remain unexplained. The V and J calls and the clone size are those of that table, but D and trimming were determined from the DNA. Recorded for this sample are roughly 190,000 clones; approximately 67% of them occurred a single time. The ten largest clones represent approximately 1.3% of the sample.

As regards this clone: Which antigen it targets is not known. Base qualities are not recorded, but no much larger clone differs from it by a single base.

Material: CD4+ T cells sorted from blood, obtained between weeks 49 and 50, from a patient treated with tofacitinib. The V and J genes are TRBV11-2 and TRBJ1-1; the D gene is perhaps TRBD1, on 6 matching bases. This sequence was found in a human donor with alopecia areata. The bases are TGTGCCAGCAGCCCTAGGACCGGGGGCGGCACTGAAGCTTTCTTT. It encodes CASSPRTGGGTEAFF.